This entry is about one T cell receptor beta chain. Researchers used 5'RACE with constant-segment primers to make TCR alpha and TCR beta cDNA libraries that carry sample barcodes and UMIs. TCRdb redid the calling of the 5' RACE reads with MiXCR, one entry per CDR3 protein. The data hold 560,000 or so distinct CDR3 sequences, with roughly 17% observed a single time. The data derive from a study of T-cell memory formation after mild COVID-19. Study information: The two donors had largely donor-specific TCR clusters.

Germline CDR1 is SGDLS and CDR2 is YYNGEE. The CDR3 contains 17 residues. The ends lost 4 bases at V and 0 bases at J; junction bases unmatched: 12. The chain combines TRBV9 with TRBJ1-1; 7 positions match TRBD1. What was sequenced was PBMCs or a T cell subset sorted from them (not recorded which). This receptor was obtained from an adult woman who had mild COVID-19 (a few samples of this study predate the infection). Cell type and time point are not known. CDR3 in amino acids: CASSPEQGLGMNTEAFF. CDR3 in DNA: TGTGCCAGCAGCCCCGAACAGGGGTTAGGGATGAACACTGAAGCTTTCTTT.